The 31 T cell receptor beta chains below come from one sample, sequenced in a study of high-grade serous ovarian cancer treatment subgroups. Tumor samples were obtained before definitive surgery or chemotherapy. The repertoire was sequenced with immunoSEQ multiplex PCR; TCRdb's copy has only in-frame clones and lacks some. Here the sample spans roughly 12,000 clones, around four fifths being singletons. Sequences were obtained from tumor tissue. The receptors derive from a human donor with high-grade serous ovarian cancer.

This sequence joins TRBV30 and TRBJ1-5; weak D call: TRBD1 (5 bases). The CDR3 extends over 14 amino acids. Germline lookup yields CDR1 GTSNPN and CDR2 SVGIG (reference sequence). V lost 2 bases and J 2 bases, leaving 10 bases between the germline ends. The DNA of the CDR3 is TGTGCCTGGAGTCCATGGGGGGGCAATCAGCCCCAGCATTTT. Translation gives CAWSPWGGNQPQHF.

The chain has TRBV28 and TRBJ2-5; TRBD2 is a possible D gene (6 bases). The V gene's germline CDR1 is MDHEN and CDR2 SYDVKM. The CDR3 runs to 13 residues. Trimming cost V 6 bases and J 7 bases, with 15 bases left between them. CDR3 bases: TGTGCCAGCAGGCGGGACCCCTTGGGGACCCAGTACTTC. This encodes CASRRDPLGTQYF.

The CDR3: CASSWRSNTEAFF. CDR3 DNA: TGTGCCAGCAGTTGGAGGAGTAACACTGAAGCTTTCTTT. J is TRBJ1-1 and V is TRBV28; D gene uncertain. The V end lost 4 bases, the J end lost 2 bases, and 8 bases lay between the germline ends. CDR1 and CDR2 (germline): MDHEN, SYDVKM. The CDR3 length is 13 residues.

The V gene is TRBV6-4, the J gene TRBJ1-1; TRBD1 is a possible D gene (5 bases). Germline values: CDR1 MRHNA, CDR2 SNTAGT. Trimming shortened V by 4 bases and J by 1 base, and 10 bases separated the two germline ends. This CDR3 region has 14 residues. CDR3 coding DNA: TGTGCCAGCAGTGCGGGGACGGAGAACACTGAAGCTTTCTTT. This translates into CASSAGTENTEAFF.

The chain links TRBV28 to TRBJ2-5, with 9 bases matching TRBD1. Germline trimming cut 4 bases from V and 5 bases from J; bases unmatched to any gene: 8. CDR1 MDHEN and CDR2 SYDVKM come from the germline V gene. The CDR3 is made up of 15 amino acids. The CDR3 reads CASSSWTGVGETQYF. In nucleotides, the CDR3 is TGTGCCAGCAGTTCCTGGACAGGGGTGGGTGAGACCCAGTACTTC.

The chain couples TRBV7-3 to TRBJ1-3; D gene uncertain. Germline assignment: CDR1 SGHTA and CDR2 FQGTGA. Deletions cut 4 bases from V and 1 base from J, with 11 bases between. The length of the CDR3 is 15 residues. As DNA, the CDR3 is TGTGCCAGCAGCTCCGGTCCCGGGTCTGGAAACACCATATATTTT. Its translation is CASSSGPGSGNTIYF.

The chain employs TRBV2 and TRBJ1-3; D is unresolved. The V end lost 1 base, the J end lost 0 bases, and 7 bases lay between the germline ends. There are 15 residues in the CDR3. CDR1 is SNHLY, CDR2 FYNNEI, per germline. Here the CDR3 reads CASSEGAVSGNTIYF. The CDR3 bases are TGTGCCAGCAGTGAAGGGGCCGTCTCTGGAAACACCATATATTTT.

This chain joins TRBV5-1 and TRBJ2-1, with 11 nucleotides matching TRBD2. The ends lost 4 bases at V and 7 bases at J; junction bases unmatched: 4. CDR3 size: 14 residues. The V gene's germline CDR1 is SGHRS and CDR2 YFSETQ. This CDR3 reads CASSPGLAGNEQFF. CDR3 coding DNA: TGCGCCAGCAGCCCCGGACTAGCGGGTAATGAGCAGTTCTTC.

The chain couples TRBV6-6 to TRBJ1-1, with D hard to call. This CDR3 spans 12 amino acids. Trimming shortened V by 10 bases and J by 4 bases, and 13 bases separated the two germline ends. The germline V gene has CDR1 MNHNY and CDR2 SVGAGI (reference sequence). The CDR3 DNA is TGTGCCACGGGGAGAAGAAGCACTGAAGCTTTCTTT. Translating it yields CATGRRSTEAFF.

The rearrangement joins TRBV28 to TRBJ1-1; the D is unclear. The CDR3 is 17 amino acids. Trimming shortened V by 3 bases and J by 1 base, and 18 bases separated the two germline ends. Germline V gene lookup returns CDR1 MDHEN and CDR2 SYDVKM. CDR3 nucleotide sequence: TGTGCCAGCAGTTTGTTCCCTTTACCCGGAGGGAACACTGAAGCTTTCTTT. This translates into CASSLFPLPGGNTEAFF. Looking up the rest from reference TRBV28 and TRBJ1-1 gives the full variable domain: DVKVTQSSRYLVKRTGEKVFLECVQDMDHENMFWYRQDPGLGLRLIYFSYDVKMKEKGDIPEGYSVSREKKERFSLILESASTNQTSMYLCASSLFPLPGGNTEAFFGQGTRLTVV.

V usage is TRBV6-6 and J usage is TRBJ2-2; TRBD1 matches 8 bases. The germline CDR1 and CDR2 sequences are MNHNY and SVGAGI (reference sequence). V trimming: 0 bases; J trimming: 6 bases; junction bases outside the gene matches: 3. The CDR3 loop spans 15 amino acids. In DNA form, the CDR3 reads TGTGCCAGCAGTTACTCCGGACAGGGTGCCGGGGAGCTGTTTTTT. It encodes CASSYSGQGAGELFF.

In this sample, this clone is large (0.1 to 1%). The gene calls are TRBV28 and TRBJ1-1; maybe TRBD1 (6 bases). Trimming removed 6 bases at V and 5 bases at J, with 16 bases between. The CDR3 totals 14 residues. Germline V gene sequence: CDR1 MDHEN, CDR2 SYDVKM. The CDR3: CASRFHLGQTEAFF. CDR3 bases: TGTGCCAGCAGGTTCCACCTCGGACAGACTGAAGCTTTCTTT.

The rearrangement joins TRBV27 to TRBJ2-3, with no clear D. This CDR3 spans 14 amino acids. Germline lookup yields CDR1 MNHEY and CDR2 SMNVEV (reference sequence). The V end lost 5 bases, the J end lost 5 bases, and 14 bases lay between the germline ends. This CDR3 reads CASSSWPLRDTQYF. DNA of the CDR3: TGTGCCAGCAGTAGTTGGCCCCTAAGAGATACGCAGTATTTT.

This clone was found a few times. This chain connects TRBV30 to TRBJ1-1; unclear D gene. CDR1 GTSNPN and CDR2 SVGIG come from the germline V gene (reference sequence). The ends were cut back, 5 bases at V and 1 base at J, with 17 bases in the middle. This CDR3 region has 15 residues. This chain's CDR3 is CAWHNGVPGNTEAFF. The CDR3 DNA is TGTGCCTGGCACAACGGGGTCCCCGGGAACACTGAAGCTTTCTTT.

V and J are TRBV29-1 and TRBJ1-4, with D hard to call. V lost 6 bases to trimming and J lost 5 bases, with 13 bases between them. The CDR3 sequence is 13 residues long. The germline gives CDR1 SQVTM, CDR2 ANQGSEA. CDR3 bases: TGCAGCGTCCGAGAGGGAGGGAATGAAAAACTGTTTTTT. This codes for CSVREGGNEKLFF.

The chain carries TRBV6-5 and TRBJ1-6; TRBD1 matches 9 bases. The ends lost 10 bases at V and 11 bases at J; junction bases unmatched: 9. CDR1 is MNHEY and CDR2 is SVGAGI in the germline V gene. The CDR3 is 13 residues long. The CDR3 coding sequence is TGTGCCACCACAACAGGGGGCGAGACACCCCTCCACTTT. It yields the protein CATTTGGETPLHF.

V and J are TRBV28 and TRBJ2-5; maybe TRBD2 (5 bases). The V end was cut by 6 bases, the J end by 5 bases, with 19 bases between. Per germline, CDR1 MDHEN and CDR2 SYDVKM. The CDR3 extends over 15 amino acids. This CDR3 reads CASRPAEAGKETQYF. The CDR3 nucleotides are TGTGCCAGCAGGCCAGCCGAGGCGGGTAAGGAGACCCAGTACTTC.

This clone was recorded a few times. The chain employs TRBV27 and TRBJ2-2; TRBD1 might be the D (5 bases). The CDR3 length is 14 residues. V was trimmed by 1 base and J by 3 bases, leaving 6 bases between them. CDR1 and CDR2 from the germline V gene are MNHEY and SMNVEV (reference sequence). CDR3 DNA sequence: TGTGCCAGCAGTTTATTGACAGACACCGGGGAGCTGTTTTTT. This codes for CASSLLTDTGELFF.

This clone was detected once. The CDR3 DNA reads TGCAGCGTTGAAGGGGAGCCTTCCTACGAGCAGTACTTC. This translates into CSVEGEPSYEQYF. The V gene is TRBV29-1, the J gene TRBJ2-7, with a tentative D call TRBD2 (5 bases). Germline V gives CDR1 SQVTM, CDR2 ANQGSEA. Trimming left V 1 base short and J 1 base short, with 8 bases between. The CDR3 consists of 13 residues.

The rearrangement links TRBV18 to TRBJ1-3; the D gene is possibly TRBD1 (5 bases). The germline V and J ends were trimmed by 6 bases and 0 bases, with 15 bases remaining between them. The CDR3 covers 16 residues. Germline CDR1 KGHSH, CDR2 LQKENI. CDR3: CASSTLLGTSGNTIYF. CDR3 in DNA: TGTGCCAGCTCCACGTTACTTGGGACCTCTGGAAACACCATATATTTT.

This chain connects TRBV6-1 to TRBJ2-7, with TRBD2 identical over 9 bases. CDR1 is MNHNS, CDR2 SASEGT, per germline. The CDR3 is 14 residues long. Unmatched junction bases numbered 5, after V lost 6 bases and J lost 2 bases. Written as DNA, the CDR3 is TGTGCCAGCAGCCATAGCGGGGGAGCCTACGAGCAGTACTTC. It specifies CASSHSGGAYEQYF.

The chain has TRBV18 and TRBJ1-1, with D perhaps matching TRBD1 (5 bases). This CDR3 spans 16 amino acids. CDR1 is KGHSH and CDR2 is LQKENI in the germline V gene. V gave up 6 bases and J gave up 1 base, with 18 bases separating them. For the CDR3, the DNA is TGTGCCAGCTCCCTCGAGCAGGGCCGGGCGAACACTGAAGCTTTCTTT. This sequence encodes CASSLEQGRANTEAFF.

The gene calls are TRBV9 and TRBJ2-3; 9 bases align to TRBD2. J lost 2 bases, V lost 0 bases, and 10 bases had no gene match. Germline V CDR1 and CDR2: SGDLS, YYNGEE. The CDR3 runs 18 residues. Here the CDR3 DNA reads TGTGCCAGCAGCGTAGAACTAGCGGGCGCAGGGGACACAGATACGCAGTATTTT. Its protein product is CASSVELAGAGDTDTQYF.

The rearrangement uses TRBV28 and TRBJ2-1, with a tentative D call TRBD2 (5 bases). The CDR3 extends over 13 amino acids. V was pared by 2 bases and J by 4 bases, with 6 bases between. From germline, CDR1 is MDHEN and CDR2 SYDVKM. Written as DNA, the CDR3 is TGTGCCAGCAGTTTAGGCGGGTACAATGAGCAGTTCTTC. As protein: CASSLGGYNEQFF.

The chain is built from TRBV28 and TRBJ2-7; D uncertain. The V end was cut by 6 bases, the J end by 1 base, with 16 bases between. From germline, CDR1 is MDHEN and CDR2 SYDVKM. The CDR3 runs 15 residues. The CDR3 DNA follows: TGTGCCAGCAGGCCCACAGTGGGGTATTCCTACGAGCAGTACTTC. Translation gives CASRPTVGYSYEQYF.

The CDR3 reads CASSPVARGSSTYEQYF. In DNA, the CDR3 is TGTGCCAGCAGCCCGGTGGCCCGGGGTAGTTCCACCTACGAGCAGTACTTC. V gene TRBV11-2 combines with J gene TRBJ2-7; tentative D call: TRBD2 (5 bases). The CDR3 spans 17 residues. Trimming took 5 bases from V and 2 from J, leaving 22 bases between them. CDR1 is SGHAT and CDR2 is FQNNGV in the germline V gene.

DNA for the CDR3: TGTGCAAGTCGCTTAGCGAGGAAGGACACACACAATGAGCAGTTCTTC. This sequence encodes CASRLARKDTHNEQFF. The J gene is TRBJ2-1, the V gene TRBV12-2; the table's D gene call, TRBD1, was not cross checked with the DNA. TRBV12-2 is a pseudogene locus. This CDR3 has 16 residues.

The rearrangement links TRBV5-4 to TRBJ2-3, with D unclear. Trimming took off 1 base at V and 0 bases at J, with 6 bases between the two ends. The CDR3 totals 14 residues. Germline V gene lookup returns CDR1 SGHNT and CDR2 YYREEE (reference sequence). The CDR3 nucleotides read TGTGCCAGCAGCTTGCGCAGAAGCACAGATACGCAGTATTTT. Translated: CASSLRRSTDTQYF.

The chain has TRBV5-1 and TRBJ1-2; 9 bases match TRBD1. Germline V gene lookup returns CDR1 SGHRS and CDR2 YFSETQ. This CDR3 is built from 13 residues. V was pared by 4 bases and J by 6 bases, with 4 bases of the junction left unmatched. CDR3 DNA sequence: TGCGCCAGCAGCAAGGGACAGGGAGATGGCTACACCTTC. Its translation: CASSKGQGDGYTF.

This chain joins TRBV9 and TRBJ2-7; 12 nucleotides match TRBD2. The CDR3 runs to 15 residues. The trim removed 3 bases at V and 7 bases at J, leaving 8 bases unmatched. CDR1 and CDR2 (germline): SGDLS, YYNGEE. The CDR3: CASSAGLAGTSEQYF. DNA of the CDR3: TGTGCCAGCAGCGCAGGACTAGCGGGAACGAGTGAGCAGTACTTC.

J is TRBJ2-1 and V is TRBV5-5, with 14 bases that match TRBD2. This CDR3 region has 17 residues. Trimming cost V 5 bases and J 0 bases; bases outside gene matches: 4. Germline-derived CDR1 and CDR2 are SGHKS and YYEKEE (reference sequence). CDR3 nucleotide sequence: TGTGCCAGCAGACCGGGACTAGCGGGAGCCTCCTACAATGAGCAGTTCTTC. Residues: CASRPGLAGASYNEQFF.